A single sample gave rise to the 4 T cell receptor beta chains below, sequenced in a study of blood T cell repertoires in COVID-19. This table comes from immunoSEQ multiplex PCR, and its TCRdb copy is limited to in-frame clones, with some not included. The sample consists of under 200,000 clones, around 81% of them appearing once. The specimen sequenced was peripheral blood. These receptor sequences come from a human donor with acute or convalescent COVID-19. The donor label of this sample is uncertain.

V gene TRBV19 combines with J gene TRBJ1-6; possibly TRBD1 for D (5 bases). The CDR3 length is 14 residues. Germline lookup yields CDR1 LNHDA and CDR2 SQIVND (reference sequence). Trimming took off 1 base at V and 8 bases at J, with 9 bases between the two ends. Here the CDR3 reads CASSIGLRDSPLHF. The CDR3 DNA reads TGTGCCAGTAGTATAGGTCTCAGGGATTCACCCCTCCACTTT.

This clone showed up just a few times. J is TRBJ2-1 and V is TRBV5-1; unclear D gene. Germline V gene sequence: CDR1 SGHRS, CDR2 YFSETQ. Deletions cut 0 bases from V and 4 bases from J, with 8 bases between. The length of the CDR3 is 14 residues. As DNA, the CDR3 is TGCGCCAGCAGCTTGGCCTCCGCGTACAATGAGCAGTTCTTC. Amino acids: CASSLASAYNEQFF.

Comment on this clone: Other DNA variants within this sample encode the same CDR3. V and J are TRBV30 and TRBJ2-3, with a possible D match to TRBD2 (6 bases). Germline CDR1 reads GTSNPN; CDR2 reads SVGIG (reference sequence). This CDR3 is built from 14 residues. V was cut by 2 bases and J by 0 bases, with 9 bases left in between. The CDR3 region is CAWSRDSSTDTQYF. The DNA for the CDR3 is TGTGCCTGGAGTAGGGACTCAAGCACAGATACGCAGTATTTT. The whole variable domain, filled in from reference TRBV30 and TRBJ2-3, reads SQTIHQWPATLVQPVGSPLSLECTVEGTSNPNLYWYRQAAGRGLQLLFYSVGIGQISSEVPQNLSASRPQDRQFILSSKKLLLSDSGFYLCAWSRDSSTDTQYFGPGTRLTVL.

The sample holds one count of this clone. V is TRBV27 and J is TRBJ1-1; D is perhaps TRBD1 (5 bases). V was trimmed by 1 base and J by 5 bases, leaving 8 bases between them. The V gene's germline CDR1 is MNHEY and CDR2 SMNVEV (reference sequence). CDR3 length equals 13 residues. The CDR3 loop is CASSLLGVTEAFF. Here the CDR3 DNA reads TGTGCCAGCAGTTTATTAGGGGTAACTGAAGCTTTCTTT.